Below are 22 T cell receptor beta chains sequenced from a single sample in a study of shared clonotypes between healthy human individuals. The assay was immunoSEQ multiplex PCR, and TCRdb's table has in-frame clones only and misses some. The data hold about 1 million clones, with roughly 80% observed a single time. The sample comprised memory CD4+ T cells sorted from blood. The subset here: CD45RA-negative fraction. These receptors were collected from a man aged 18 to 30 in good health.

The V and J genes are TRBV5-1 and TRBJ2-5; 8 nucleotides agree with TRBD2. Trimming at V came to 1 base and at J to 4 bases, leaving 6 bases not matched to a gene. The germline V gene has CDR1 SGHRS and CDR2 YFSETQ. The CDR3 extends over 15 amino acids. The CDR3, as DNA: TGCGCCAGCAGCTTGATCGGGGGGGTCACAGAGACCCAGTACTTC. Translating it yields CASSLIGGVTETQYF.

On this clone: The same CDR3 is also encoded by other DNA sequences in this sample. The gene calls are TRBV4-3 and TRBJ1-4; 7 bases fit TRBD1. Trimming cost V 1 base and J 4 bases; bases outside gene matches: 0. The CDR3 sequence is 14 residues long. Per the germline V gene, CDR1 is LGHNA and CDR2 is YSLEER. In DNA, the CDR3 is TGCGCCAGCAGCCAAGGACAGGGTAATGAAAAACTGTTTTTT. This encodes CASSQGQGNEKLFF.

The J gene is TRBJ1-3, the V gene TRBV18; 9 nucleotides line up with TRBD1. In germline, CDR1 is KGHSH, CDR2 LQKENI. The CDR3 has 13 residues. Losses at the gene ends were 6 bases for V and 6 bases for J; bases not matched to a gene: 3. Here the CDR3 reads CASSWTGENTIYF. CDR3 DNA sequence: TGTGCCAGCTCGTGGACAGGGGAAAACACCATATATTTT.

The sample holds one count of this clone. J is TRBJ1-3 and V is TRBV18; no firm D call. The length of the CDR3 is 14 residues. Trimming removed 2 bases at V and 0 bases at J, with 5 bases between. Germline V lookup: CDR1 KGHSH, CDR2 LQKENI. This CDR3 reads CASSPNLSGNTIYF. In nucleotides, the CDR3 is TGTGCCAGCTCACCAAATCTCTCTGGAAACACCATATATTTT.

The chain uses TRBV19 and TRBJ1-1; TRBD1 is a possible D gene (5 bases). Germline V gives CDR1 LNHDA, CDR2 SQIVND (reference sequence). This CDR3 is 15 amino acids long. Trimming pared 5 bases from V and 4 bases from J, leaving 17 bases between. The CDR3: CASSDRQLGGTEAFF. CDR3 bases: TGTGCCAGTAGTGACCGACAGCTTGGTGGCACTGAAGCTTTCTTT.

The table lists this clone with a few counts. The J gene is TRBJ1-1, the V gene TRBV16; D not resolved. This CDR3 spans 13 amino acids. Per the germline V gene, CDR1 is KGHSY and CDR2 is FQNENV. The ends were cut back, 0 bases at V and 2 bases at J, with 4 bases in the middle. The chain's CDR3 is CASSQSRNTEAFF. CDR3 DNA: TGTGCCAGCAGCCAATCGAGAAACACTGAAGCTTTCTTT.

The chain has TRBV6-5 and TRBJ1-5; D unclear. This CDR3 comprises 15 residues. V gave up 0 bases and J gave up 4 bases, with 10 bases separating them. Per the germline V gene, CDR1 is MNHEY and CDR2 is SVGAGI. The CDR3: CASSYSKRVNQPQHF. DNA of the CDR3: TGTGCCAGCAGTTACTCGAAGAGGGTGAATCAGCCCCAGCATTTT.

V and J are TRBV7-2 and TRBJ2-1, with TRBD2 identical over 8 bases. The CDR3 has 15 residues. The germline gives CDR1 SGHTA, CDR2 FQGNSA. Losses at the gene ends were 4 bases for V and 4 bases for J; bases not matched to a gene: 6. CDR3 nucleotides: TGTGCCAGCAGCTGGCTAGCGGGCCTTTACAATGAGCAGTTCTTC. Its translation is CASSWLAGLYNEQFF.

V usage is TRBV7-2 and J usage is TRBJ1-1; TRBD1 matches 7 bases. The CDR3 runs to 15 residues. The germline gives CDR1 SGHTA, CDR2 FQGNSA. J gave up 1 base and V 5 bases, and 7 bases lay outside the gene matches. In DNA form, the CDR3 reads TGTGCCAGCAGCGCCGACAGGGTCCCGAACACTGAAGCTTTCTTT. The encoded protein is CASSADRVPNTEAFF.

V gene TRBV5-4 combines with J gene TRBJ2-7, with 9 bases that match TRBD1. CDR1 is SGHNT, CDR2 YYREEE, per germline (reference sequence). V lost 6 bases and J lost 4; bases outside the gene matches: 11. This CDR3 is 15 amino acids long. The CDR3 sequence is CASTLRQGGGYEQYF. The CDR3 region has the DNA TGTGCCAGCACCCTTAGACAGGGGGGTGGTTACGAGCAGTACTTC.

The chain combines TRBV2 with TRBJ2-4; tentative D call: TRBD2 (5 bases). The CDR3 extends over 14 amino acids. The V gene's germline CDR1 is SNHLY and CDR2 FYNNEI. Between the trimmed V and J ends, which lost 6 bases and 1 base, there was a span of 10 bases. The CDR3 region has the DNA TGTGCCAGCAGGGAAAGGGAGGCCAAAAACATTCAGTACTTC. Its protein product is CASREREAKNIQYF.

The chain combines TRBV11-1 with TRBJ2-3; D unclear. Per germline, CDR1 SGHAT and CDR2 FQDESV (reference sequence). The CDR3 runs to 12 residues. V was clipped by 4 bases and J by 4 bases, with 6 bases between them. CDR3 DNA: TGTGCCAGCAGCTCCATTCCAGATACGCAGTATTTT. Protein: CASSSIPDTQYF. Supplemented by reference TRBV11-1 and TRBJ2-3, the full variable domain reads EAEVAQSPRYKITEKSQAVAFWCDPISGHATLYWYRQILGQGPELLVQFQDESVVDDSQLPKDRFSAERLKGVDSTLKIQPAELGDSAMYLCASSSIPDTQYFGPGTRLTVL.

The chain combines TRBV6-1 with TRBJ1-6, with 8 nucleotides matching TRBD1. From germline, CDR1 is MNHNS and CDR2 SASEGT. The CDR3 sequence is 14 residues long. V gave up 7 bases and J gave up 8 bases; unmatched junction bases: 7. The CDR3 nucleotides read TGTGCCAGCACCAGGACAGGGAAAGATTCACCCCTCCACTTT. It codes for CASTRTGKDSPLHF.

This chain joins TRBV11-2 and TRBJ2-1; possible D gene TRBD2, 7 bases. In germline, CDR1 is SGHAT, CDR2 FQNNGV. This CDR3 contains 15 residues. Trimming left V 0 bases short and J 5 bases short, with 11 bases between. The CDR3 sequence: CASSLDVGGHNEQFF. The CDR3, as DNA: TGTGCCAGCAGCTTAGATGTGGGGGGGCACAATGAGCAGTTCTTC. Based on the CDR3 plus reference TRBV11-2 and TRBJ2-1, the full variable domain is EAGVAQSPRYKIIEKRQSVAFWCNPISGHATLYWYQQILGQGPKLLIQFQNNGVVDDSQLPKDRFSAERLKGVDSTLKIQPAKLEDSAVYLCASSLDVGGHNEQFFGPGTRLTVL.

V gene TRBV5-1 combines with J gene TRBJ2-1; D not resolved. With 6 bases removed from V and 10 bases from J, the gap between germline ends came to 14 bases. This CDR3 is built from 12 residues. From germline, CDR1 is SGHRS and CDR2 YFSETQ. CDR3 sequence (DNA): TGCGCCAGCACCGATAATACAAACGAGCAGTTCTTC. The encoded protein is CASTDNTNEQFF.

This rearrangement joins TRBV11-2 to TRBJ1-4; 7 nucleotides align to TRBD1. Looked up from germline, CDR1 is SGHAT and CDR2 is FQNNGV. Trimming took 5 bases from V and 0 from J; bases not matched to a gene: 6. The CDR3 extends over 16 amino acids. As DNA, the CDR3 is TGTGCCAGCAGCACCGGGACAGCTGCAACTAATGAAAAACTGTTTTTT. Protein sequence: CASSTGTAATNEKLFF.

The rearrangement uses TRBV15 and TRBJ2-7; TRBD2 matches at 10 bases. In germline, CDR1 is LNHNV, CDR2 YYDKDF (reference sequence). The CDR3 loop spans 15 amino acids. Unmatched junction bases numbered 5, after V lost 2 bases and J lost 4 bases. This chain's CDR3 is CATSRRLAGAYEQYF. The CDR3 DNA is TGTGCCACCAGCAGAAGGCTAGCGGGAGCTTACGAGCAGTACTTC.

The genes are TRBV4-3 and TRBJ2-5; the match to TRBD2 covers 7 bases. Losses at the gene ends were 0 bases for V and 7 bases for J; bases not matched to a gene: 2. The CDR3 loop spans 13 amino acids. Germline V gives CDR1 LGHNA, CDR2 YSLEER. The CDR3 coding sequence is TGCGCCAGCAGCCAAGAAGGCGGGGGGACCCAGTACTTC. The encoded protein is CASSQEGGGTQYF.

The DNA of the CDR3 is TGTGCCAGCAGGCCCCGGGGGCCCAGCACAGATACGCAGTATTTT. It yields the protein CASRPRGPSTDTQYF. The V gene is TRBV7-9, the J gene TRBJ2-3; either TRBD1 or TRBD2 may fit D (6 bases each). V shed 6 bases and J shed 0 bases, with 13 bases lying between them. Germline V lookup: CDR1 SEHNR, CDR2 FQNEAQ (reference sequence). There are 15 residues in the CDR3.

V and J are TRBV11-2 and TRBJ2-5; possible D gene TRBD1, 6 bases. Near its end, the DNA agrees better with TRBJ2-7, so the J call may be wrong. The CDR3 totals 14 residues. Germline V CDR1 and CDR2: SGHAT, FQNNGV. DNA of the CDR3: TGTGCCAGCAGCTTCGCAGGGGCCTCCTACGAGCAGTACTTC. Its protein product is CASSFAGASYEQYF.

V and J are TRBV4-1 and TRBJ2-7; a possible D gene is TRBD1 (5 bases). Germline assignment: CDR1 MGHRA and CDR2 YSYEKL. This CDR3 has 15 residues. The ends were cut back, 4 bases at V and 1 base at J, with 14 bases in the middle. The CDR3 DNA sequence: TGCGCCAGCAGCCCCCGGGCAGGGATATCCTACGAGCAGTACTTC. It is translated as CASSPRAGISYEQYF.

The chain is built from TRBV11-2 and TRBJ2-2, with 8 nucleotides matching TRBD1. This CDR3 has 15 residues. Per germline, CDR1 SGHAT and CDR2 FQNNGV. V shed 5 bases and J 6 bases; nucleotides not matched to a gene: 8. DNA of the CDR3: TGTGCCAGCAGCCCCCGACAGGGGATCTCCGGGGAGCTGTTTTTT. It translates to CASSPRQGISGELFF.